This TCR beta chain came from a study of cytomegalovirus exposure and HLA in healthy donors. Primers for the PCR totalled 60 Vbeta and 13 Jbeta. Sequencing used immunoSEQ multiplex PCR; TCRdb keeps in-frame clones, though not all of them. In the table there are some 160,000 clones, roughly 80% of which are singletons. This CDR3 has 16 amino acids. V was pared by 2 bases and J by 4 bases, with 15 bases between. The germline CDR1 and CDR2 sequences are SEHNR and FQNEAQ (reference sequence). This rearrangement joins TRBV7-9 to TRBJ1-3; weak D call: TRBD1 (6 bases). Sequencing was done on a sample of PBMCs. The clonotype comes from a middle-aged woman in good health and CMV-seropositive. This chain's CDR3 is CASSLRQGKSGNTIYF. In nucleotides, the CDR3 is TGTGCCAGCAGCTTACGGCAGGGGAAATCGGGAAACACCATATATTTT.